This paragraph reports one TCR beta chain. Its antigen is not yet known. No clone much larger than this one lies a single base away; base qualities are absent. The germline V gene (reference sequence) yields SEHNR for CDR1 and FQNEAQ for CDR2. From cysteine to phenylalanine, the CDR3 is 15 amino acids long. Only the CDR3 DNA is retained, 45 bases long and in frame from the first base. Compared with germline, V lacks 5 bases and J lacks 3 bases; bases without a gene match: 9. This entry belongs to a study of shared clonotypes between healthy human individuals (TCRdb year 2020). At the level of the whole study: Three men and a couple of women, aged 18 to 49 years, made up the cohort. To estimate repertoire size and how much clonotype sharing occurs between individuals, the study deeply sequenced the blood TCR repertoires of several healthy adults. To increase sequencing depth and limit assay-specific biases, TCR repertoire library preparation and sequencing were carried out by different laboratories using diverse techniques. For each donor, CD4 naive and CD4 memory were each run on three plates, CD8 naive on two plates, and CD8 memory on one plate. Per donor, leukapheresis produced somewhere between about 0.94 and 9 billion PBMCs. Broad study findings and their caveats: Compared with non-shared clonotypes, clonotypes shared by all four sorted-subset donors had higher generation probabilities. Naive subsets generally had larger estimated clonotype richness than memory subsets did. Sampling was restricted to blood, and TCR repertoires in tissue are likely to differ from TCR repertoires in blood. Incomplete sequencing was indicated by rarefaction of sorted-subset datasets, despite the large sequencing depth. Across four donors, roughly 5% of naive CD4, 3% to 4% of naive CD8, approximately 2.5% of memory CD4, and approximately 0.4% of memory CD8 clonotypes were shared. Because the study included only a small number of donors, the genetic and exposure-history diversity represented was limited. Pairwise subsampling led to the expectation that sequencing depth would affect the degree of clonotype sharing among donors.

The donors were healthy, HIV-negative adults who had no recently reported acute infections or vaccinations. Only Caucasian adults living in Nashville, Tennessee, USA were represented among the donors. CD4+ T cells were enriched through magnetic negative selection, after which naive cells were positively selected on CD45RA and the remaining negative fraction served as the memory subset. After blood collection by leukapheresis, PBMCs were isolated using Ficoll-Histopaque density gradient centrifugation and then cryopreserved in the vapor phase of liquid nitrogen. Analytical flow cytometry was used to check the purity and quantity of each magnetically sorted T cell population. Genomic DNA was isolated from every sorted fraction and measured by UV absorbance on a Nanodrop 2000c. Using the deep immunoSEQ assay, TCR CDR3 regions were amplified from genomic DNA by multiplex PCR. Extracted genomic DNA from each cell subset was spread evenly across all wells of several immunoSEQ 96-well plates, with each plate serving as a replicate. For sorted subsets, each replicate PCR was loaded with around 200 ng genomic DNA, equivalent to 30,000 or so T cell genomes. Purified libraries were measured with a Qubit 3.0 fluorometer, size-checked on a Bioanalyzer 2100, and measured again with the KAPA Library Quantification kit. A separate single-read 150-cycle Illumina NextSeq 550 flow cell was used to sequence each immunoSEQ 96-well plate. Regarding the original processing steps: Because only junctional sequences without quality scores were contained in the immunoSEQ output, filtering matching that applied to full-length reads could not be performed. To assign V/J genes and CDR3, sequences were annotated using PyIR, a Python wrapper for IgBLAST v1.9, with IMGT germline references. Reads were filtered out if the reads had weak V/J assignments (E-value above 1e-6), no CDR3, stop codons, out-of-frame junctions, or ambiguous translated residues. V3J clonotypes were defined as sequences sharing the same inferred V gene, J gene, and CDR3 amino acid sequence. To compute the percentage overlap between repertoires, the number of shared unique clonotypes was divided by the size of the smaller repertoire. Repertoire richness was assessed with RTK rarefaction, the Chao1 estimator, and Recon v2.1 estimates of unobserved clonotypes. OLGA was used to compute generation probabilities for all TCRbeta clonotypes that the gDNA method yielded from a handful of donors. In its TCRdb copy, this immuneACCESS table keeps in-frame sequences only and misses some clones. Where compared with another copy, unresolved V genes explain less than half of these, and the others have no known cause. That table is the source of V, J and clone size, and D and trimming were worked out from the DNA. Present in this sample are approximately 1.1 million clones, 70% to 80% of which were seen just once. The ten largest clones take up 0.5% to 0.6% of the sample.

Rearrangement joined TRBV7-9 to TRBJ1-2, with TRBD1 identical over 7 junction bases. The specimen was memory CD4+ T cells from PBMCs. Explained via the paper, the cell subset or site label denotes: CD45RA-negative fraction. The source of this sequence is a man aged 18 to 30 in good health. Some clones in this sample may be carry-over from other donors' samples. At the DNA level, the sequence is TGTGCCAGCAGCATATCCACAGGGGTCGACTATGGCTACACCTTC. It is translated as CASSISTGVDYGYTF. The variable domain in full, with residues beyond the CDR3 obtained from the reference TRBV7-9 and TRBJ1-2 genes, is DTGVSQNPRHKITKRGQNVTFRCDPISEHNRLYWYRQTLGQGPEFLTYFQNEAQLEKSRLLSDRFSAERPKGSFSTLEIQRTEQGDSAMYLCASSISTGVDYGYTFGSGTRLTVV.